This entry concerns a single T cell receptor (beta chain). Antigen: not known. The data stem from a study of graft-versus-host responses after intestinal transplantation. Using immunoSEQ multiplex PCR, the repertoire was profiled, and TCRdb retains in-frame clones only, with some absent. The sample yields over 100,000 clones, roughly 93% seen once. The sequence came from a human donor who received an intestinal transplant. Sequences were derived from unstimulated CD4+ T cells sorted from spleen or lymph node cells, sampled before intestinal transplant.

The CDR3 protein is CASSLSSKGAGGYTF. The CDR3 coding sequence is TGTGCCAGCAGTTTATCATCCAAGGGGGCCGGTGGCTACACCTTC. V and J are TRBV28 and TRBJ1-2, with 7 nucleotides matching TRBD1. CDR3 length: 15 amino acids. V dropped 1 base and J dropped 7; count of bases not matched to a gene: 9. Germline assignment: CDR1 MDHEN and CDR2 SYDVKM.